The present T cell receptor beta chain was sequenced within a study of cytomegalovirus exposure and HLA in healthy donors. As for the study in general: In terms of ancestry, the Caucasian-associated cluster contained roughly four fifths of the 350 to 450 genotyped donors.

This PCR relied on a set of 60 Vbeta primers and 13 Jbeta primers. Clones were read by immunoSEQ multiplex PCR, and TCRdb kept only the in-frame ones, dropping some. Of about 140,000 clones listed, around three quarters are singletons. V was trimmed by 3 bases and J by 4 bases, leaving 13 bases between them. Germline V gene data show CDR1 as MNHEY and CDR2 as SMNVEV (reference sequence). This CDR3 has 14 residues. Sample: PBMCs. V usage is TRBV27 and J usage is TRBJ2-7; a weak D match, TRBD1 (5 bases). The receptor was isolated from a middle-aged man in good health and CMV-seronegative. CDR3 nucleotides: TGTGCCAGCAGTTTTGGGCAGGGCCATTACGAGCAGTACTTC. Protein: CASSFGQGHYEQYF.